This is a list of T cell receptor beta chains from one sample in a study of CD8+CD57+ T cells in acquired aplastic anemia. TCRdb analysed the reads with MiXCR anew, one entry per CDR3 protein. The sample includes some 130,000 distinct CDR3 sequences, around two fifths seen only once; the top ten take almost 8.5%. The sequencing input was sorted CD4+, CD8+, or CD8+CD57+ T cells (not recorded which) from PBMCs. The receptors shown here come from a human donor in good health, serving as a control. Each CDR3 is given with its conserved first and last residue. Each record gives: V gene, clone size, D gene, J gene, CDR3 DNA, CDR3 protein. D genes are given only for firm matches. Part of the rows lack a size; the others show once, few, many or a class for expanded clones.

TRBV10-2	many	-	TRBJ1-2	TGCGCCAGCAGTGCCAGGACTTCTAACTATGGCTACACCTTC	CASSARTSNYGYTF
TRBV7-2	many	TRBD2	TRBJ2-7	TGTGCCAGCAGCTTAGTGGGCGGGAGCTCCTACGAGCAGTACTTC	CASSLVGGSSYEQYF
TRBV9	many	-	TRBJ2-3	TGTGCCAGCAGCCTCCAAGTCACAGATACGCAGTATTTT	CASSLQVTDTQYF
TRBV6-2/TRBV6-3	many	-	TRBJ1-1	TGTGCCAGCAACCTGAGAGGGTACACTGAAGCTTTCTTT	CASNLRGYTEAFF
TRBV12-3/TRBV12-4	-	-	TRBJ1-2	TGTGCCAGCAGTTCTGGGGGTAGAGCTAACTATGGCTACACCTTC	CASSSGGRANYGYTF
TRBV5-1	-	-	TRBJ2-4	TGCGCCAGCAGCCATAAGGGGGGGGGAGCCAAAAACATTCAGTACTTC	CASSHKGGGAKNIQYF
TRBV4-2	many	-	TRBJ2-1	TGTGCCAGCAGCCAATCTAGCTCCTACAATGAGCAGTTCTTC	CASSQSSSYNEQFF
TRBV19	many	-	TRBJ1-2	TGTGCCAGTAGTAATGACAGGCTATATGGCTACACCTTC	CASSNDRLYGYTF
TRBV29-1	-	-	TRBJ1-4	TGCAGCGTTTCCCCCAGGGAGAATGAAAAACTGTTTTTT	CSVSPRENEKLFF
TRBV12-3/TRBV12-4	-	-	TRBJ1-1	TGTGCCAGCAGTAACACGGACAGAAACACTGAAGCTTTCTTT	CASSNTDRNTEAFF
TRBV12-3/TRBV12-4	many	-	TRBJ2-2	TGTGCCAGCAGTTTGCTAGGCCTTCGCGCCGGGGAGCTGTTTTTT	CASSLLGLRAGELFF
TRBV9	-	TRBD1	TRBJ2-7	TGTGCCAGCAGTACAACGGGACAGTCATCCTACGAGCAGTACTTC	CASSTTGQSSYEQYF
TRBV7-8	many	TRBD1	TRBJ2-5	TGTGCCAGCAGCCCAGTGGGGACAGGGTTATGGGGCCAAGAGACCCAGTACTTC	CASSPVGTGLWGQETQYF
TRBV6-5	-	-	TRBJ2-7	TGTGCCAGCAGTTATCAAGGACGAGGGGCCTACGAGCAGTACTTC	CASSYQGRGAYEQYF
TRBV11-2	many	-	TRBJ2-5	TGTGCCAGCAGCTTACAGAGAGAGACCCAGTACTTC	CASSLQRETQYF
TRBV10-2	-	-	TRBJ1-5	TGCGCCAGCAGTGAGGTGGGACCTATTTACAATCAGCCCCAGCATTTT	CASSEVGPIYNQPQHF
TRBV9	-	TRBD2	TRBJ2-1	TGTGCCAGCAGCGGGACCGGGACTAGCGTATACAATGAGCAGTTCTTC	CASSGTGTSVYNEQFF
TRBV7-6	many	TRBD2	TRBJ2-3	TGTGCCAGCAGCTTAGATAGGGAGGGGGCTAGCGGGGTTGCAAATACGCAGTATTTT	CASSLDREGASGVANTQYF
TRBV20-1	once	TRBD2	TRBJ2-2	TGCAGTGCTAGAGATCTAAGGGGAGGGGACACCGGGGAGCTGTTTTTT	CSARDLRGGDTGELFF
TRBV20-1	once	TRBD1	TRBJ1-2	TGCAGTGCTGTAACGACAGGGGGCGGGGTGTACTATGGCTACACCTTC	CSAVTTGGGVYYGYTF
TRBV5-4	many	-	TRBJ2-1	TGTGCCAGCAGCTTTAGACAGCGTCTGAGCTCCTACAATGAGCAGTTCTTC	CASSFRQRLSSYNEQFF
TRBV15	-	-	TRBJ1-6	TGTGCCACCAGCAGAGGAACAGGGACCAATTCACCCCTCCACTTT	CATSRGTGTNSPLHF
TRBV10-3	few	-	TRBJ2-2	TGTGCCACCCTCTACGGGAACTTGAACACCGGGGAGCTGTTTTTT	CATLYGNLNTGELFF
TRBV11-2	-	-	TRBJ1-1	TGTGCCAGCAGCTTGGGGGGGGCAGCAACTGAAGCTTTCTTT	CASSLGGAATEAFF
TRBV7-9	many	TRBD1	TRBJ1-4	TGTGCCAGCAGCTTCGGGACAGGGTTTAGAGAAAAACTGTTTTTT	CASSFGTGFREKLFF
TRBV2	few	-	TRBJ1-5	TGTGCTAGAGATCTACAGGGCGATCAGCCCCAGCATTTT	CARDLQGDQPQHF
TRBV11-1	-	TRBD2	TRBJ2-3	TGTGCCAGCAGCTTAGGAACTAGCGGGAGGTACACAGATACGCAGTATTTT	CASSLGTSGRYTDTQYF